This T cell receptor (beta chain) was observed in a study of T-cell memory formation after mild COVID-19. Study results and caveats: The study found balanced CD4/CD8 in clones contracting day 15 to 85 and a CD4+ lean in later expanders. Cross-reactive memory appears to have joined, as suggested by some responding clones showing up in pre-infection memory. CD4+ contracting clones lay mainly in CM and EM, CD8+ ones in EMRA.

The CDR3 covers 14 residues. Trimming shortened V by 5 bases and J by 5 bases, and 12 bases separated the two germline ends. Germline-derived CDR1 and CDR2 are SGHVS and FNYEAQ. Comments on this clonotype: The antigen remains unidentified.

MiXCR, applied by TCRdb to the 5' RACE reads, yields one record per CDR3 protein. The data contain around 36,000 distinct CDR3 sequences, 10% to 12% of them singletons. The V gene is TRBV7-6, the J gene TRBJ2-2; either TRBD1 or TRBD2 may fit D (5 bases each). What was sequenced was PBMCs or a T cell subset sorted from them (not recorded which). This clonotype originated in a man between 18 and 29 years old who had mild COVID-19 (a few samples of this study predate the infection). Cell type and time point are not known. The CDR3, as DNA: TGTGCCAGCAGCCCAGGGACGGTTACCGGGGAGCTGTTTTTT. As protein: CASSPGTVTGELFF.